The present T cell receptor (beta chain) was sequenced within a study of regulatory T cells in long-lasting Graves disease. General study points: Among samples with persistent disease, TRBV28, TRBJ1-2 and TRBJ2-5 were favored.

Both iRepertoire HTBI primers and Arm-PCR of CDR3 regions were used to build the TCR beta libraries. TCRdb used MiXCR to reprocess the multiplex PCR reads, holding one entry per CDR3 protein. The sample records 540,000 or so distinct CDR3 sequences, around an eighth being singletons. Time point in this sample: newly diagnosed GD, antithyroid drugs for less than 3 months. The TCR library was prepared using RNA isolated from PBMCs. The patients were enrolled through endocrinology in Xi'an, China. This clonotype was counted between two and nine times. The antigen is undetermined. V was cut by 3 bases and J by 3 bases, with 8 bases left in between. From germline, CDR1 is GTSNPN and CDR2 SVGIG (reference sequence). The CDR3 runs 13 residues. These sequences were also reported in another study, on T cells in Graves' hyperthyroidism and ophthalmopathy. That source reports: Stability of Graves' hyperthyroidism was defined as absent ophthalmopathy progression within 18 months.

This TCR came from a young man with Graves disease. This chain uses TRBV30 with TRBJ1-4; D is undetermined. The material sequenced was peripheral blood mononuclear cells (PBMCs), taken at new diagnosis, from a patient treated with antithyroid drugs. Here the CDR3 DNA reads TGTGCCTGGAGGGTCCAGCCTAATGAAAAACTGTTTTTT. It encodes CAWRVQPNEKLFF. Filled out from reference TRBV30 and TRBJ1-4, the complete variable domain reads SQTIHQWPATLVQPVGSPLSLECTVEGTSNPNLYWYRQAAGRGLQLLFYSVGIGQISSEVPQNLSASRPQDRQFILSSKKLLLSDSGFYLCAWRVQPNEKLFFGSGTQLSVL.